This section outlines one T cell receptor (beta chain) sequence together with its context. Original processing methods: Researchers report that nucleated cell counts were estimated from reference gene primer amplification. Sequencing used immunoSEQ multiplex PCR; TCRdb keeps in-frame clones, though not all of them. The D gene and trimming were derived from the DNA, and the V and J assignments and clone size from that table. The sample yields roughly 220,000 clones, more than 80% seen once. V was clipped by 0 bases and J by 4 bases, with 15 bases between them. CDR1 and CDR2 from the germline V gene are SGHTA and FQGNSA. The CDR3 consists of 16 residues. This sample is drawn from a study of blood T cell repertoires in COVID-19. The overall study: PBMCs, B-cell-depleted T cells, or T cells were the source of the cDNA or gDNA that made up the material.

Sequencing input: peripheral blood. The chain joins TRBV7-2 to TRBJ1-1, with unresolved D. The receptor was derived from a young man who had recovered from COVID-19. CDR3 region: CASSLAPGLRSTEAFF. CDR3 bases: TGTGCCAGCAGCTTAGCCCCCGGGTTGAGGTCCACTGAAGCTTTCTTT.